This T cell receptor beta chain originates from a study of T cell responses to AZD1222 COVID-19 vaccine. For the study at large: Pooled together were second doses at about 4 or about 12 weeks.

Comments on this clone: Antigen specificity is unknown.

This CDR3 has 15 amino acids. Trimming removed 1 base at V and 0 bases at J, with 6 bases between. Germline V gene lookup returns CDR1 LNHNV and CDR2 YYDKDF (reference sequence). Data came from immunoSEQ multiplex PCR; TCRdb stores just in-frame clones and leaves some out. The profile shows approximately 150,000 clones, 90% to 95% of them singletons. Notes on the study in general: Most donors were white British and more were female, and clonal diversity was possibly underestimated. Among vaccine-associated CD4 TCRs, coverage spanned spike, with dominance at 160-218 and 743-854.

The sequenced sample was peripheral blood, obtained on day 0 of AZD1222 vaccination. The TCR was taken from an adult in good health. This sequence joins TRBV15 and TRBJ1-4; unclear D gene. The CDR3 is CATSRGRATNEKLFF. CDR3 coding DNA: TGTGCCACCAGCAGAGGACGGGCAACTAATGAAAAACTGTTTTTT. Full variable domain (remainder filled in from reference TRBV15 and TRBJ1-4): DAMVIQNPRYQVTQFGKPVTLSCSQTLNHNVMYWYQQKSSQAPKLLFHYYDKDFNNEADTPDNFQSRRPNTSFCFLDIRSPGLGDTAMYLCATSRGRATNEKLFFGSGTQLSVL.